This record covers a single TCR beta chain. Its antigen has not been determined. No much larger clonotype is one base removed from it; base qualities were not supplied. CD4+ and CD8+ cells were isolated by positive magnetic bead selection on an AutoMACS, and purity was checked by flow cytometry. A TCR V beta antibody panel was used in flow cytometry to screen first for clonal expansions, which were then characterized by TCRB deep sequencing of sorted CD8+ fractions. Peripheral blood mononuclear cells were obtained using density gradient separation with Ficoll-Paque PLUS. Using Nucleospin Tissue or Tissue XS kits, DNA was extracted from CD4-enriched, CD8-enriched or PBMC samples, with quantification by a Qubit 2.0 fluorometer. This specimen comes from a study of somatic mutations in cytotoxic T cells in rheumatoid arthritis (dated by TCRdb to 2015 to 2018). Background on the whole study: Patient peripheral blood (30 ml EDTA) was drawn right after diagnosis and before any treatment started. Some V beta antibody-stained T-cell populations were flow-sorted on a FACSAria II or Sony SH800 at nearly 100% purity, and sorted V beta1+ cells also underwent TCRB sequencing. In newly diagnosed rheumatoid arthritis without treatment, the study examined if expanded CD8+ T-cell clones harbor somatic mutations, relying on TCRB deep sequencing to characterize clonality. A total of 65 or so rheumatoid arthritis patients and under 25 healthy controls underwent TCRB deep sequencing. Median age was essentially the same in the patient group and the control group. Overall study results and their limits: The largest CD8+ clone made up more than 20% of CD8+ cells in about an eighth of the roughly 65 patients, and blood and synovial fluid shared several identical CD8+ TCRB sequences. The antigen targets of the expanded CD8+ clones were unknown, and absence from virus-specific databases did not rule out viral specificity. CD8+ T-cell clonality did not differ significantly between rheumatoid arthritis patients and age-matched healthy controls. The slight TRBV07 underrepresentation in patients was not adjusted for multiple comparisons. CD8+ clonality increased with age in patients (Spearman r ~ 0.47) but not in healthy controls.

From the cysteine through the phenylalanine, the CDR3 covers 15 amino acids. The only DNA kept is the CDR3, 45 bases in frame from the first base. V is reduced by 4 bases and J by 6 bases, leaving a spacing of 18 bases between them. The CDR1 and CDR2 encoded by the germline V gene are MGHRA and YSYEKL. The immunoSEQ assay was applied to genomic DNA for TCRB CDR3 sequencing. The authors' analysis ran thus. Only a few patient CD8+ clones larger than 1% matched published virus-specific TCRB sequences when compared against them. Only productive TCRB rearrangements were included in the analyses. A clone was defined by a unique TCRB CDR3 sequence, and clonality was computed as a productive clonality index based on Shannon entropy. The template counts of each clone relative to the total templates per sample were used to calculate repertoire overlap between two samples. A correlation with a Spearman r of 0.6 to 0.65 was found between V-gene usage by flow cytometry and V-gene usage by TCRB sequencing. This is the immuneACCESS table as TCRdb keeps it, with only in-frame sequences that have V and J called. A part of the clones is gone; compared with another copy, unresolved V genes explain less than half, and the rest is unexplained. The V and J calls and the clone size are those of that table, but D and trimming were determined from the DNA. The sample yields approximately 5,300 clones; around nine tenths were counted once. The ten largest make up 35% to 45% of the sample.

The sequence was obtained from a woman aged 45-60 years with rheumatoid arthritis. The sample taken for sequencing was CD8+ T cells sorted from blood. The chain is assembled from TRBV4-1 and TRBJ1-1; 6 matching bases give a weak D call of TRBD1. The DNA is TGCGCCAGCAGCCGAACGACAGGTTCCACCTCTGAAGCTTTCTTT. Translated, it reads CASSRTTGSTSEAFF.